This is a list of T cell receptor beta chains from one sample in a study of cytomegalovirus exposure and HLA in healthy donors. Assay used: immunoSEQ multiplex PCR; TCRdb lists only in-frame clones, some missing. This table has about 120,000 clones, approximately 85% appearing once. Sequenced material: PBMCs. The receptors here all came from a man between 18 and 35 years old in good health and CMV-seronegative. CDR3s include the opening cysteine and the closing phenylalanine or tryptophan. Fields, in order: V gene, D gene, clone size, J gene, CDR3 length, CDR3 DNA, CDR3 protein. A D gene is named only where the DNA matches it firmly. Clone sizes are given selectively: once, few, many, or a class where the clone is expanded.

v_call: TRBV7-8; d_call: .; clone_size: .; j_call: TRBJ1-1; cdr3_length: 12; cdr3_nt: TGTGCCAGCAGCCCCAGGGTAACAGAAGCTTTCTTT; cdr3_aa: CASSPRVTEAFF
v_call: TRBV29-1; d_call: .; clone_size: .; j_call: TRBJ2-7; cdr3_length: 13; cdr3_nt: TGCAGCGTTGAGGAAGGGGTTTCCTACGAGCAGTACTTC; cdr3_aa: CSVEEGVSYEQYF
v_call: TRBV10-1; d_call: TRBD2; clone_size: .; j_call: TRBJ2-1; cdr3_length: 20; cdr3_nt: TGCGCCAGCAGTGACCTTACCAGGACTAGCGGGAGTCTAAATAGTAATGAGCAGTTCTTC; cdr3_aa: CASSDLTRTSGSLNSNEQFF
v_call: TRBV7-8; d_call: .; clone_size: few; j_call: TRBJ2-7; cdr3_length: 13; cdr3_nt: TGTGCCAGCAGCCTCGGCCGGGGAGGCGAGCAGTACTTC; cdr3_aa: CASSLGRGGEQYF
v_call: TRBV6-5; d_call: .; clone_size: .; j_call: TRBJ1-1; cdr3_length: 15; cdr3_nt: TGTGCCAGCAGTTACGCACGGTTGAGGAACACTGAAGCTTTCTTT; cdr3_aa: CASSYARLRNTEAFF
v_call: TRBV10-3; d_call: .; clone_size: .; j_call: TRBJ2-1; cdr3_length: 12; cdr3_nt: TGTGCCATCAGTGCTTCGCGTAATGAGCAGTTCTTC; cdr3_aa: CAISASRNEQFF
v_call: TRBV30; d_call: TRBD2; clone_size: .; j_call: TRBJ2-2; cdr3_length: 17; cdr3_nt: TGTGCCTGGAGTGGTACGCGACTAGCGGGACATACCGGGGAGCTGTTTTTT; cdr3_aa: CAWSGTRLAGHTGELFF
v_call: TRBV6-1; d_call: TRBD1; clone_size: .; j_call: TRBJ1-6; cdr3_length: 13; cdr3_nt: TGTGCCAGCAGAGGACAGGGTAATTCACCCCTCCACTTT; cdr3_aa: CASRGQGNSPLHF
v_call: TRBV5-8; d_call: .; clone_size: once; j_call: TRBJ2-1; cdr3_length: 16; cdr3_nt: TGTGCCAGCAGCTTGGGGTGGCAGGGATTCCCCAATGAGCAGTTCTTC; cdr3_aa: CASSLGWQGFPNEQFF
v_call: TRBV6-6; d_call: .; clone_size: few; j_call: TRBJ2-7; cdr3_length: 12; cdr3_nt: TGTGCCAGCAGTCCGAGCTCCTACGAGCAGTACTTC; cdr3_aa: CASSPSSYEQYF
v_call: TRBV30; d_call: .; clone_size: .; j_call: TRBJ1-6; cdr3_length: 15; cdr3_nt: TGTGCCTGGAGTATCGTTGTCACGGGAAATTCACCCCTCCACTTT; cdr3_aa: CAWSIVVTGNSPLHF
v_call: TRBV7-8; d_call: TRBD1; clone_size: .; j_call: TRBJ1-6; cdr3_length: 19; cdr3_nt: TGTGCCAGCAGCTCGACGGACAGGGGGCTAAGCTCCTATAATTCACCCCTCCACTTT; cdr3_aa: CASSSTDRGLSSYNSPLHF
v_call: TRBV9; d_call: .; clone_size: .; j_call: TRBJ1-5; cdr3_length: 14; cdr3_nt: TGTGCCAGCAGCGTAGGCCAGGGTCTGGAGCCCCAGCATTTT; cdr3_aa: CASSVGQGLEPQHF
v_call: TRBV4-2; d_call: .; clone_size: .; j_call: TRBJ2-6; cdr3_length: 14; cdr3_nt: TGTGCCAGCAGCCAAGATAACGCCTATAACGTCCTGACTTTC; cdr3_aa: CASSQDNAYNVLTF
v_call: TRBV11-2; d_call: .; clone_size: .; j_call: TRBJ1-3; cdr3_length: 14; cdr3_nt: TGTGCCAGCAGCCACCGTACTCTAGAGAACACCATATATTTT; cdr3_aa: CASSHRTLENTIYF
v_call: TRBV30; d_call: .; clone_size: .; j_call: TRBJ1-2; cdr3_length: 14; cdr3_nt: TGTGCCTGGAGTGTTCTTGGCTTTAACTATGGCTACACCTTC; cdr3_aa: CAWSVLGFNYGYTF